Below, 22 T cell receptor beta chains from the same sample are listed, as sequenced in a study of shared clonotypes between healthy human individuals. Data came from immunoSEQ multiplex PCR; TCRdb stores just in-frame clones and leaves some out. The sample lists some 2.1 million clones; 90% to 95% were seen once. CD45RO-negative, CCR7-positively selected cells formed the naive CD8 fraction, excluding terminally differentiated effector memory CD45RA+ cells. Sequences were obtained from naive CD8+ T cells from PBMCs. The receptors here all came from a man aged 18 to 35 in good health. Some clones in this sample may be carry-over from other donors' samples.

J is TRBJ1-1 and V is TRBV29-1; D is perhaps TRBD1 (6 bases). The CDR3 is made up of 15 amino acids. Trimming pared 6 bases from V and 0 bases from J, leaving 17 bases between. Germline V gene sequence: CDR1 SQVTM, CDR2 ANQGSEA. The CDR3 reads CSVGTGLLMNTEAFF. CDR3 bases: TGCAGCGTCGGTACAGGGTTACTTATGAACACTGAAGCTTTCTTT.

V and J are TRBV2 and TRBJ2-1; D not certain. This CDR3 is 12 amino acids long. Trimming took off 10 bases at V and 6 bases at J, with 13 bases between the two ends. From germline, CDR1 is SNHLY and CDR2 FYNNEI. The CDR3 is CATGYRPNEQFF. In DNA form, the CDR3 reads TGTGCCACGGGTTACCGGCCCAATGAGCAGTTCTTC.

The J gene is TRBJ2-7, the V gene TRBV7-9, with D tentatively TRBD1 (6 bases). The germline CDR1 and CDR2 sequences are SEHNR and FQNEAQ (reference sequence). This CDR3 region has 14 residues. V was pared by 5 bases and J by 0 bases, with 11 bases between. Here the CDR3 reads CASSPRTVSYEQYF. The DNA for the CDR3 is TGTGCCAGCAGCCCAAGGACAGTCTCCTACGAGCAGTACTTC.

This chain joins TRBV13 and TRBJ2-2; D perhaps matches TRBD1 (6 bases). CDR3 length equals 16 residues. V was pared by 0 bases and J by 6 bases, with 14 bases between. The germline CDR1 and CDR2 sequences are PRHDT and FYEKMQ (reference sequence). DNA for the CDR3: TGTGCCAGCAGCTTAGGCGTCAGGGGACGGGCCGGGGAGCTGTTTTTT. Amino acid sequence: CASSLGVRGRAGELFF.

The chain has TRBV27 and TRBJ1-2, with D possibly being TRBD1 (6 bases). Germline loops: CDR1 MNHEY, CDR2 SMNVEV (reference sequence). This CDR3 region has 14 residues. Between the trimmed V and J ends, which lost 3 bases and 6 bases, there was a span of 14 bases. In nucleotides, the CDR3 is TGTGCCAGCAGTTTCCAGGGGACGTTGGATGGCTACACCTTC. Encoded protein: CASSFQGTLDGYTF.

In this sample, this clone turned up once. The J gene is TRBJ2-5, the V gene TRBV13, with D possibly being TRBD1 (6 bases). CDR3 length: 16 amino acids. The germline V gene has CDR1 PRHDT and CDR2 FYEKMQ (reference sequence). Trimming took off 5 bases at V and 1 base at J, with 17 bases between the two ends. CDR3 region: CASSLRQELSQETQYF. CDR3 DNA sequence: TGTGCCAGCAGCCTACGACAGGAACTCAGCCAAGAGACCCAGTACTTC.

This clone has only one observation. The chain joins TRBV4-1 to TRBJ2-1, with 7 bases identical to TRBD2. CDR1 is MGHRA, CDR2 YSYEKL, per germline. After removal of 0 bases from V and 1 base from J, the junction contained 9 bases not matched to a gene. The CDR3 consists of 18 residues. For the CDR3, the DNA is TGCGCCAGCAGCCAAGAGGGCGGGAGAGCAGCTTCCTACAATGAGCAGTTCTTC. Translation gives CASSQEGGRAASYNEQFF.

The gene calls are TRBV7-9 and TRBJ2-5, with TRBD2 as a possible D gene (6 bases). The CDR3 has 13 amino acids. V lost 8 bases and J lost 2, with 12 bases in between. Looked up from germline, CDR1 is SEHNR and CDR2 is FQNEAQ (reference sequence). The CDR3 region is CASQKGLQETQYF. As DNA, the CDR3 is TGTGCCAGCCAAAAGGGACTGCAAGAGACCCAGTACTTC.

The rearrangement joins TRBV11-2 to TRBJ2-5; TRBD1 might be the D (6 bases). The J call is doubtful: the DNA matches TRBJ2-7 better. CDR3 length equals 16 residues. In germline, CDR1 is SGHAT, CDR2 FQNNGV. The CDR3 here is CASSHSEAGEPYEQYF. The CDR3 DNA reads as TGTGCCAGCAGCCACTCCGAGGCAGGGGAGCCCTACGAGCAGTACTTC.

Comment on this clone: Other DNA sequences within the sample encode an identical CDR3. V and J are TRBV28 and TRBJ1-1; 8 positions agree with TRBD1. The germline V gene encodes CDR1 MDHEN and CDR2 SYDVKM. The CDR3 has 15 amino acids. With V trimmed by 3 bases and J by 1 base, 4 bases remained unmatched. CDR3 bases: TGTGCCAGCAGTTTCCCCGGGACAGGGAACACTGAAGCTTTCTTT. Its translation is CASSFPGTGNTEAFF. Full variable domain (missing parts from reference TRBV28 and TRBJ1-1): DVKVTQSSRYLVKRTGEKVFLECVQDMDHENMFWYRQDPGLGLRLIYFSYDVKMKEKGDIPEGYSVSREKKERFSLILESASTNQTSMYLCASSFPGTGNTEAFFGQGTRLTVV.

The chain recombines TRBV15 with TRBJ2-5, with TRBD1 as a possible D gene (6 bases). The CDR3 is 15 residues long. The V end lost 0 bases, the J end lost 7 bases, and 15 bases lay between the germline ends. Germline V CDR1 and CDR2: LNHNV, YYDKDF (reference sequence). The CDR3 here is CATSRDQEGVVTQYF. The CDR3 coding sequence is TGTGCCACCAGCAGAGATCAAGAGGGGGTGGTGACCCAGTACTTC.

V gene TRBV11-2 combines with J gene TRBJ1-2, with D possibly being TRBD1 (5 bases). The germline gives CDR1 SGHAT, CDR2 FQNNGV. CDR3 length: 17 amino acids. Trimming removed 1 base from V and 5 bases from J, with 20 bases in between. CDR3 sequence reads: CASSLGDSEAVSYGYTF. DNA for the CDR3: TGTGCCAGCAGCTTAGGGGACTCAGAGGCCGTATCTTATGGCTACACCTTC.

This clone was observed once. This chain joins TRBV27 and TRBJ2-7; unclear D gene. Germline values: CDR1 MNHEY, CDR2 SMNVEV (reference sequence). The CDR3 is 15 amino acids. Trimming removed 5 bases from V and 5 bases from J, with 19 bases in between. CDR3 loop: CASSGPGLRAHEQYF. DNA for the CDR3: TGTGCCAGCAGTGGTCCTGGCCTCCGGGCCCACGAGCAGTACTTC.

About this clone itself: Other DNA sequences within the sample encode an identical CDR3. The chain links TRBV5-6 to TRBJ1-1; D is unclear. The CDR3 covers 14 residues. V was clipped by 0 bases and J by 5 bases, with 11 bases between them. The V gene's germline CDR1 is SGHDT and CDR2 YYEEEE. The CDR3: CASSLGGGGTEAFF. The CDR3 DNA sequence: TGTGCCAGCAGCTTGGGAGGAGGAGGTACTGAAGCTTTCTTT.

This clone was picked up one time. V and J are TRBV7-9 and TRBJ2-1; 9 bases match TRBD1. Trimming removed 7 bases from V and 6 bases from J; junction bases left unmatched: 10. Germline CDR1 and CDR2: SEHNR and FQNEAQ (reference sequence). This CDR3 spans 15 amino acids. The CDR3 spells CASNEPGQGSNEQFF. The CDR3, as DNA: TGTGCCAGCAATGAGCCGGGACAGGGATCCAATGAGCAGTTCTTC.

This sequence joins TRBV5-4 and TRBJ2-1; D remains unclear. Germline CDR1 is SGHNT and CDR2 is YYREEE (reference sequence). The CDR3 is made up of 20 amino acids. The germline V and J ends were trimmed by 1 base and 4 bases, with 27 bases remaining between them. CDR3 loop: CASSLPLLFGPREIYNEQFF. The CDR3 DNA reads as TGTGCCAGCAGCTTGCCCCTCCTCTTCGGACCTCGCGAAATTTACAATGAGCAGTTCTTC. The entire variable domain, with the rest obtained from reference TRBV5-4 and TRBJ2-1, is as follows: ETGVTQSPTHLIKTRGQQVTLRCSSQSGHNTVSWYQQALGQGPQFIFQYYREEENGRGNFPPRFSGLQFPNYSSELNVNALELDDSALYLCASSLPLLFGPREIYNEQFFGPGTRLTVL.

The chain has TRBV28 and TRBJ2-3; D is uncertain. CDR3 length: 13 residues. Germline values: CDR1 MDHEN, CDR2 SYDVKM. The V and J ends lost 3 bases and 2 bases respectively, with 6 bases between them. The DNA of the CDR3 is TGTGCCAGCAGTTTTTCCATCACAGATACGCAGTATTTT. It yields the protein CASSFSITDTQYF.

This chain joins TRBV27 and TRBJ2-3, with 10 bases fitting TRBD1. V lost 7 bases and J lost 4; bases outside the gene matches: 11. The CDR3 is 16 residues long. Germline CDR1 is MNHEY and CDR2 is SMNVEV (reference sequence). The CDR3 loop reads CASTTVRDRGPDTQYF. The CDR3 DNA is TGTGCCAGCACGACCGTCCGGGACAGGGGACCAGATACGCAGTATTTT.

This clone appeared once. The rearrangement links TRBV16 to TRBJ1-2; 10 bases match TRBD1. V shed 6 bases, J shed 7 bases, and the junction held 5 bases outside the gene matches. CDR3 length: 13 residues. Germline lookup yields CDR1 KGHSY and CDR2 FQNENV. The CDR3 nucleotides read TGTGCCAGCAGACTCGGACAGGGGGGTGGCTACACCTTC. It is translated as CASRLGQGGGYTF.

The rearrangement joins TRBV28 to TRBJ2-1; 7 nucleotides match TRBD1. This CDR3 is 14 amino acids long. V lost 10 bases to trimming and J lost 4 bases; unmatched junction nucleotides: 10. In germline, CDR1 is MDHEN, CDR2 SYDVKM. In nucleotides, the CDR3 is TGTGCCACCCTACCCGGGACAGATTACAATGAGCAGTTCTTC. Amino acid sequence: CATLPGTDYNEQFF.

CDR3 loop: CASSFGGAIQPQHF. CDR3 DNA: TGTGCCAGCAGCTTTGGGGGGGCGATTCAGCCCCAGCATTTT. The chain is built from TRBV5-6 and TRBJ1-5; D might be TRBD1 (6 bases). Germline V gene sequence: CDR1 SGHDT, CDR2 YYEEEE. Trimming left V 2 bases short and J 6 bases short, with 12 bases between. This CDR3 has 14 residues.

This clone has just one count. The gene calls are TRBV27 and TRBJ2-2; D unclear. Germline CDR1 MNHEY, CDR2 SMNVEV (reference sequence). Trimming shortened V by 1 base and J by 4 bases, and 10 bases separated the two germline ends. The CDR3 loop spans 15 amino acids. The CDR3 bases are TGTGCCAGCAGTTTATTACAGCAACCCACCGGGGAGCTGTTTTTT. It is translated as CASSLLQQPTGELFF.